Shown below are 20 T cell receptor beta chains from a single sample sequenced in a study of beta chain features in type 1 diabetes. The whole isolated RNA underwent reverse transcription, so sequencing captured expressed TCRB transcripts. TCRdb keeps only in-frame clones here, not all; method: immunoSEQ multiplex PCR. The sample lists a few hundred thousand clones, about 16% seen once, with 0.019% in the top ten. Sequencing used naive CD4+ T cells from blood. The receptors come from a woman between 18 and 30 years old in good health.

This clone was picked up a small number of times. This specimen includes other DNA sequences encoding the same CDR3. The rearrangement links TRBV28 to TRBJ1-2; D is unresolved. There are 12 residues in the CDR3. Germline V lookup: CDR1 MDHEN, CDR2 SYDVKM. The V end was cut by 2 bases, the J end by 2 bases, with 3 bases between. The CDR3 DNA follows: TGTGCCAGCAGTTTACAGAACTATGGCTACACCTTC. This encodes CASSLQNYGYTF.

This clone appeared a few times. The V gene is TRBV6-5, the J gene TRBJ2-5; a weak D match, TRBD1 (5 bases). The CDR3 runs to 14 residues. The germline V and J ends were trimmed by 3 bases and 1 base, with 9 bases remaining between them. The V gene's germline CDR1 is MNHEY and CDR2 SVGAGI. DNA of the CDR3: TGTGCCAGCAGTTATCTGGGGCGCCAAGAGACCCAGTACTTC. This gives the protein CASSYLGRQETQYF.

The chain employs TRBV7-2 and TRBJ2-7; the match to TRBD2 covers 10 bases. This CDR3 comprises 15 residues. The germline V gene encodes CDR1 SGHTA and CDR2 FQGNSA. Trimming removed 4 bases from V and 3 bases from J; junction bases left unmatched: 6. DNA for the CDR3: TGTGCCAGCAGCTCGCAACCTAGCGGGAGCTACGAGCAGTACTTC. This codes for CASSSQPSGSYEQYF.

This clone was found a few times. The chain employs TRBV30 and TRBJ2-2; TRBD1 matches 12 bases. CDR1 GTSNPN and CDR2 SVGIG come from the germline V gene (reference sequence). This CDR3 has 15 residues. J gave up 5 bases and V 2 bases, and 3 bases lay outside the gene matches. CDR3 in amino acids: CAWSSGQGATGELFF. CDR3 nucleotides: TGTGCCTGGAGTTCGGGACAGGGGGCTACCGGGGAGCTGTTTTTT.

CDR3 protein: CATLTGVRYGYTF. The CDR3 DNA reads as TGTGCCACCTTAACAGGGGTTCGGTATGGCTACACCTTC. This chain connects TRBV28 to TRBJ1-2; TRBD1 aligns across 7 bases. This CDR3 comprises 13 residues. Trimming took 10 bases from V and 5 from J; bases not matched to a gene: 10. CDR1 and CDR2 (germline): MDHEN, SYDVKM.

This clone was counted between two and nine times. This sequence joins TRBV15 and TRBJ1-5; D may be TRBD1 (5 bases). The V gene's germline CDR1 is LNHNV and CDR2 YYDKDF (reference sequence). The CDR3 sequence is 17 residues long. V was clipped by 5 bases and J by 3 bases, with 20 bases between them. Written as DNA, the CDR3 is TGTGCCACCAGCCTACGGGTGGGGCCTAATATCAATCAGCCCCAGCATTTT. Protein: CATSLRVGPNINQPQHF.

This chain uses TRBV5-1 with TRBJ1-1; possibly TRBD1 for D (6 bases). V was pared by 3 bases and J by 5 bases, with 14 bases between. Germline CDR1 is SGHRS and CDR2 is YFSETQ. The CDR3 totals 14 residues. CDR3 sequence: CASSSTGDRTEAFF. CDR3 nucleotides: TGCGCCAGCAGCTCGACAGGAGACCGTACTGAAGCTTTCTTT.

This chain connects TRBV30 to TRBJ1-5, with D maybe TRBD1 (6 bases). V lost 6 bases and J lost 0, with 15 bases in between. Germline-derived CDR1 and CDR2 are GTSNPN and SVGIG (reference sequence). This CDR3 region has 15 residues. The CDR3 reads CACNKGGDSNQPQHF. The CDR3 nucleotides are TGTGCCTGCAACAAGGGGGGGGATAGCAATCAGCCCCAGCATTTT.

V usage is TRBV7-2 and J usage is TRBJ2-5; 10 positions agree with TRBD2. With V trimmed by 5 bases and J by 5 bases, 11 bases remained unmatched. The CDR3 has 16 residues. CDR1 is SGHTA and CDR2 is FQGNSA in the germline V gene. The CDR3 spells CASSPPAGGPMETQYF. The CDR3 bases are TGTGCCAGCAGCCCCCCAGCGGGAGGGCCAATGGAGACCCAGTACTTC.

J is TRBJ1-1 and V is TRBV7-9, with TRBD1 as a possible D gene (6 bases). Germline V gene lookup returns CDR1 SEHNR and CDR2 FQNEAQ (reference sequence). The V end lost 4 bases, the J end lost 6 bases, and 18 bases lay between the germline ends. The CDR3 has 15 amino acids. The CDR3 here is CASSSAQGRGAEAFF. Written as DNA, the CDR3 is TGTGCCAGCAGCTCCGCCCAGGGGCGTGGGGCTGAAGCTTTCTTT.

The rearrangement joins TRBV27 to TRBJ2-1, with D uncertain. The CDR3 is 11 residues long. Trimming shortened V by 4 bases and J by 10 bases, and 8 bases separated the two germline ends. Germline assignment: CDR1 MNHEY and CDR2 SMNVEV (reference sequence). CDR3 amino acids: CASSSLKEQFF. The DNA of the CDR3 is TGTGCCAGCAGTTCCCTAAAGGAGCAGTTCTTC.

In its sample, this clone was seen a few times. The CDR3 region has the DNA TGCGCCAGCACCCGGGCAGGGATGAGCTCCTACGAGCAGTACTTC. As protein: CASTRAGMSSYEQYF. The chain combines TRBV5-1 with TRBJ2-7, with TRBD1 as a possible D gene (5 bases). The germline V and J ends were trimmed by 6 bases and 0 bases, with 16 bases remaining between them. The CDR3 contains 15 residues. The V gene's germline CDR1 is SGHRS and CDR2 YFSETQ.

This clone was found a few times. The rearrangement uses TRBV30 and TRBJ1-4; TRBD1 might be the D (5 bases). V was shortened by 4 bases and J by 4 bases, with 13 bases between the two germline ends. Per the germline V gene, CDR1 is GTSNPN and CDR2 is SVGIG (reference sequence). The CDR3 runs 14 residues. CDR3 sequence (DNA): TGTGCCTGGAACCCAGGGACTCATAATGAAAAACTGTTTTTT. It specifies CAWNPGTHNEKLFF.

The rearrangement uses TRBV30 and TRBJ1-1, with D uncertain. The CDR3 is made up of 13 amino acids. The germline gives CDR1 GTSNPN, CDR2 SVGIG (reference sequence). Trimming removed 3 bases from V and 1 base from J, with 9 bases in between. This chain's CDR3 is CAWSGSQNTEAFF. CDR3 DNA sequence: TGTGCCTGGAGCGGGTCCCAGAACACTGAAGCTTTCTTT.

V is TRBV7-9 and J is TRBJ2-7, with D perhaps TRBD1 (6 bases). The CDR3 spans 13 residues. Trimming cost V 11 bases and J 0 bases, with 14 bases left between them. Germline CDR1 is SEHNR and CDR2 is FQNEAQ (reference sequence). CDR3 in DNA: TGTGCCCAGGGGCGGACCAACTCCTACGAGCAGTACTTC. This encodes CAQGRTNSYEQYF.

V and J are TRBV18 and TRBJ2-3; TRBD2 matches at 10 bases. With 3 bases clipped from V and 1 base from J, the junction kept 7 bases outside the gene matches. The CDR3 is 17 amino acids. Germline V gene data show CDR1 as KGHSH and CDR2 as LQKENI. The CDR3 sequence: CASSPTLGTSGTDTQYF. The CDR3 bases are TGTGCCAGCTCACCCACCTTGGGGACTAGCGGCACAGATACGCAGTATTTT.

This clone occurred a few times. The chain uses TRBV28 and TRBJ2-6, with 7 nucleotides matching TRBD1. The CDR3 consists of 18 residues. Germline trimming cut 5 bases from V and 2 bases from J; bases unmatched to any gene: 12. Germline V gene data show CDR1 as MDHEN and CDR2 as SYDVKM. The CDR3 loop reads CASSLRMTGFAGANVLTF. The CDR3 nucleotides read TGTGCCAGCAGTCTGAGAATGACAGGGTTCGCTGGGGCCAACGTCCTGACTTTC.

The gene calls are TRBV6-1 and TRBJ2-3; 9 bases line up with TRBD1. The CDR3 has 15 residues. Germline-derived CDR1 and CDR2 are MNHNS and SASEGT. With 10 bases clipped from V and 1 base from J, the junction kept 9 bases outside the gene matches. The CDR3 region is CATHPRDRGTDTQYF. The CDR3 DNA reads TGTGCCACCCATCCCCGGGACAGGGGCACAGATACGCAGTATTTT.

This clone was detected a few times. This chain uses TRBV7-3 with TRBJ2-7; D is undetermined. CDR1 is SGHTA and CDR2 is FQGTGA in the germline V gene. V lost 5 bases and J lost 6, with 8 bases in between. The CDR3 runs 11 residues. The CDR3, as DNA: TGTGCCAGCAGCCCGGGTTCCGAGCAGTACTTC. The encoded protein is CASSPGSEQYF.

This clone was seen only a few times. V gene TRBV2 combines with J gene TRBJ2-1; 8 nucleotides align to TRBD1. V gave up 1 base and J gave up 7 bases; unmatched junction bases: 6. The length of the CDR3 is 15 residues. CDR1 is SNHLY, CDR2 FYNNEI, per germline. The CDR3 DNA reads as TGTGCCAGCAGTGAAGGAATCCAGGGGGCAAATGAGCAGTTCTTC. It specifies CASSEGIQGANEQFF.